This is a list of T cell receptor beta chains from one sample in a study of OX40 agonist ivuxolimab in advanced cancers. Profiling relied on immunoSEQ multiplex PCR, and the TCRdb table lists in-frame clones only, not all of them. The sample lists some 60,000 clones, 86% occurring once. Sample: CD4+ or CD8+ T cells sorted from blood, taken in a trial of the OX40 agonist ivuxolimab. The receptor source for this set is an adult with an advanced solid tumor such as melanoma, head and neck, liver or kidney cancer. The CDR3 runs from the conserved cysteine through the conserved F or W. D genes are given only for firm matches. Size is omitted from some rows. Given values are once, few, many or a class for expanded clones.

D gene: -; clone size: few; J gene: TRBJ1-5; V gene: TRBV20-1; CDR3 protein: CSASLGTQHF; CDR3 DNA: TGCAGTGCTAGTTTGGGGACCCAGCATTTT
D gene: -; clone size: -; J gene: TRBJ2-1; V gene: TRBV6-5; CDR3 protein: CASRTDRSSYNEQFF; CDR3 DNA: TGTGCCAGCAGGACAGACAGGAGCTCCTACAATGAGCAGTTCTTC
D gene: TRBD1; clone size: -; J gene: TRBJ2-5; V gene: TRBV6-1; CDR3 protein: CASRDLQGAETQYF; CDR3 DNA: TGTGCCAGCAGGGACCTACAGGGGGCCGAGACCCAGTACTTC
D gene: -; clone size: -; J gene: TRBJ1-4; V gene: TRBV5-1; CDR3 protein: CASSLEGFRRTNEKLFF; CDR3 DNA: TGCGCCAGCAGCTTGGAGGGGTTTAGGCGGACAAATGAAAAACTGTTTTTT
D gene: -; clone size: -; J gene: TRBJ2-3; V gene: TRBV5-1; CDR3 protein: CASSLQGTRGSTDTQYF; CDR3 DNA: TGCGCCAGCAGCTTACAGGGCACTCGGGGGAGCACAGATACGCAGTATTTT
D gene: TRBD1; clone size: -; J gene: TRBJ1-1; V gene: TRBV12-5; CDR3 protein: CASGLLETGMNTEAFF; CDR3 DNA: TGTGCTAGTGGTTTGTTGGAGACAGGGATGAACACTGAAGCTTTCTTT
D gene: TRBD2; clone size: -; J gene: TRBJ2-3; V gene: TRBV5-4; CDR3 protein: CASSLGRGGLTDTQYF; CDR3 DNA: TGTGCCAGCAGCTTGGGGCGGGGGGGCCTCACAGATACGCAGTATTTT
D gene: TRBD1; clone size: -; J gene: TRBJ1-1; V gene: TRBV5-1; CDR3 protein: CASSHPQGAVTEAFF; CDR3 DNA: TGCGCCAGCAGCCACCCCCAGGGGGCCGTTACTGAAGCTTTCTTT
D gene: TRBD1; clone size: -; J gene: TRBJ1-4; V gene: TRBV19; CDR3 protein: CASSIGQGLNEKLFF; CDR3 DNA: TGTGCCAGTAGTATCGGACAGGGGTTAAATGAAAAACTGTTTTTT
D gene: -; clone size: -; J gene: TRBJ1-6; V gene: TRBV6-6; CDR3 protein: CASSYSVERSPLHF; CDR3 DNA: TGTGCCAGCAGTTACTCAGTGGAAAGGTCACCCCTCCACTTT